What follows are 21 T cell receptor beta chains derived from one specimen sequenced in a study of low-dose radiotherapy and immunotherapy resistance in tumors. Primers used for first-strand cDNA, a TRAV- and TRBV-specific set, covered both alpha and beta chains. A constant-region primer paired with the V-primer adapter amplified TCRs over about 20 PCR cycles. TCRdb fed the reads into MiXCR, producing one record per CDR3 protein. The sample lists several thousand distinct CDR3 sequences, about 53% occurring once. These receptors all come from a human donor with advanced metastatic prostate, ovarian, gallbladder or colorectal cancer (not recorded which). This table probably holds off-target reads from a library built for another chain.

This chain joins TRBV6-6 and TRBJ1-1; 9 positions agree with TRBD1. The CDR3 has 15 residues. The junction had 7 bases not matched to a gene; V was cut back by 2 bases and J by 6 bases. CDR1 is MNHNY, CDR2 SVGAGI, per germline (reference sequence). The CDR3 spells CASSYPTGGRAEAFF. The CDR3 DNA reads as TGTGCCAGCAGTTACCCTACAGGGGGCAGGGCTGAAGCTTTCTTT.

CDR3 bases: TGTGCCAGTACCGAAGGGTCGGCAGCAACCTTCATGGACTATGGCTACACCTTC. Residues: CASTEGSAATFMDYGYTF. The gene calls are TRBV19 and TRBJ1-2; D remains ambiguous. Trimming shortened V by 7 bases and J by 3 bases, and 27 bases separated the two germline ends. CDR1 LNHDA and CDR2 SQIVND come from the germline V gene (reference sequence). The CDR3 covers 18 residues.

The chain employs TRBV9 and TRBJ2-5; the match to TRBD2 covers 11 bases. CDR1 SGDLS and CDR2 YYNGEE come from the germline V gene. This CDR3 spans 15 amino acids. Unmatched junction bases numbered 4, after V lost 4 bases and J lost 2 bases. The CDR3 reads CASSLGLAAQETQYF. CDR3 DNA: TGTGCCAGCAGCCTGGGACTAGCGGCTCAAGAGACCCAGTACTTC.

The chain combines TRBV18 with TRBJ2-7; D perhaps matches TRBD1 (6 bases). Germline V gives CDR1 KGHSH, CDR2 LQKENI. V dropped 3 bases and J dropped 3 bases, with 12 bases sitting between them. The CDR3 has 14 amino acids. The CDR3 loop is CASSPVQGYYEQYF. The CDR3 nucleotides read TGTGCCAGCTCACCGGTACAGGGATACTACGAGCAGTACTTC. The full variable domain, its missing parts supplied by reference TRBV18 and TRBJ2-7, is NAGVMQNPRHLVRRRGQEARLRCSPMKGHSHVYWYRQLPEEGLKFMVYLQKENIIDESGMPKERFSAEFPKEGPSILRIQQVVRGDSAAYFCASSPVQGYYEQYFGPGTRLTVT.

There are a few counts of this clonotype. V usage is TRBV28 and J usage is TRBJ2-1; TRBD2 agrees at 11 bases. The V gene's germline CDR1 is MDHEN and CDR2 SYDVKM. V was clipped by 3 bases and J by 9 bases; unmatched bases: 4. This CDR3 contains 14 residues. The CDR3 bases are TGTGCCAGCAGTTTGATAGCGGGAGGGTTTGAGCAGTTCTTC. Protein product: CASSLIAGGFEQFF.

V usage is TRBV12-5 and J usage is TRBJ1-2; no clear D gene. V lost 5 bases, J lost 4 bases, and 14 bases lay in between. Per the germline V gene, CDR1 is LGHNT and CDR2 is FRNRAP. The CDR3 is 14 residues long. The CDR3 protein is CASGDDGTSYGYTF. For the CDR3, the DNA is TGTGCTAGTGGTGACGATGGAACATCCTATGGCTACACCTTC.

The chain employs TRBV18 and TRBJ2-3; no clear D. Germline values: CDR1 KGHSH, CDR2 LQKENI. The V end lost 4 bases, the J end lost 0 bases, and 8 bases lay between the germline ends. This CDR3 has 14 amino acids. The CDR3 DNA reads TGTGCCAGCTCACTTACACGGAGCACAGATACGCAGTATTTT. Protein: CASSLTRSTDTQYF.

The chain uses TRBV2 and TRBJ2-2; tentatively, D is TRBD2 (5 bases). V was pared by 6 bases and J by 6 bases, with 14 bases between. The CDR3 loop spans 14 amino acids. Germline V lookup: CDR1 SNHLY, CDR2 FYNNEI. DNA of the CDR3: TGTGCCAGCAGGGGAGCGATAATCGCCGGGGAGCTGTTTTTT. This codes for CASRGAIIAGELFF. The whole variable domain, filled in from reference TRBV2 and TRBJ2-2, reads EPEVTQTPSHQVTQMGQEVILRCVPISNHLYFYWYRQILGQKVEFLVSFYNNEISEKSEIFDDQFSVERPDGSNFTLKIRSTKLEDSAMYFCASRGAIIAGELFFGEGSRLTVL.

The gene calls are TRBV28 and TRBJ2-1; D is ambiguous. The CDR3 has 13 amino acids. Trimming took off 3 bases at V and 4 bases at J, with 7 bases between the two ends. Germline V CDR1 and CDR2: MDHEN, SYDVKM. The CDR3 coding sequence is TGTGCCAGCAGTTTGTGGGCTTACAATGAGCAGTTCTTC. Encoded protein: CASSLWAYNEQFF.

Sample share makes this clonotype large. The V call is TRBV5-1, the J call TRBJ2-2; the match to TRBD1 covers 8 bases. CDR3 length equals 18 residues. Germline trimming cut 4 bases from V and 5 bases from J; bases unmatched to any gene: 16. Germline CDR1 and CDR2: SGHRS and YFSETQ. CDR3 in amino acids: CASSRKPKWTGRTGELFF. CDR3 DNA sequence: TGCGCCAGCAGCCGTAAACCCAAATGGACAGGGCGAACCGGGGAGCTGTTTTTT. Full variable domain (outside the CDR3, taken from reference TRBV5-1 and TRBJ2-2): KAGVTQTPRYLIKTRGQQVTLSCSPISGHRSVSWYQQTPGQGLQFLFEYFSETQRNKGNFPGRFSGRQFSNSRSEMNVSTLELGDSALYLCASSRKPKWTGRTGELFFGEGSRLTVL.

The chain joins TRBV19 to TRBJ2-7, with D perhaps TRBD1 (6 bases). The CDR3 contains 14 residues. Trimming shortened V by 4 bases and J by 0 bases, and 10 bases separated the two germline ends. In germline, CDR1 is LNHDA, CDR2 SQIVND (reference sequence). The CDR3 nucleotides are TGTGCCAGTAGTAGGGACATCAGCTCCTACGAGCAGTACTTC. Protein sequence: CASSRDISSYEQYF.

V is TRBV18 and J is TRBJ2-1; no clear D gene. Trimming pared 4 bases from V and 7 bases from J, leaving 11 bases between. The CDR3 extends over 13 amino acids. Germline-derived CDR1 and CDR2 are KGHSH and LQKENI. Here the CDR3 DNA reads TGTGCCAGCTCACTTTCGACGTCTAATGAGCAGTTCTTC. The encoded protein is CASSLSTSNEQFF.

This chain links TRBV7-8 with TRBJ2-3, with D hard to call. V was clipped by 5 bases and J by 0 bases, with 15 bases between them. The CDR3 contains 16 residues. Germline CDR1 is SGHVS and CDR2 is FQNEAQ. The CDR3 here is CASSHGRKPSTDTQYF. CDR3 bases: TGTGCCAGCAGCCACGGTCGGAAACCTAGCACAGATACGCAGTATTTT.

This chain uses TRBV28 with TRBJ2-7; D not resolved. Germline V CDR1 and CDR2: MDHEN, SYDVKM. V was trimmed by 2 bases and J by 3 bases, leaving 14 bases between them. The CDR3 is 15 residues long. In DNA, the CDR3 is TGTGCCAGCAGTTTAGGTGGGTACGGGCTCTACGAGCAGTACTTC. Translating gives CASSLGGYGLYEQYF. Looking up the rest from reference TRBV28 and TRBJ2-7 gives the full variable domain: DVKVTQSSRYLVKRTGEKVFLECVQDMDHENMFWYRQDPGLGLRLIYFSYDVKMKEKGDIPEGYSVSREKKERFSLILESASTNQTSMYLCASSLGGYGLYEQYFGPGTRLTVT.

This sequence joins TRBV28 and TRBJ2-7, with 7 nucleotides matching TRBD2. The CDR3 is made up of 15 amino acids. V shed 7 bases and J 1 base; nucleotides not matched to a gene: 10. CDR1 MDHEN and CDR2 SYDVKM come from the germline V gene. The CDR3 sequence is CASTLTSRPSYEQYF. In nucleotides, the CDR3 is TGTGCCAGCACCCTGACTAGCCGGCCTTCCTACGAGCAGTACTTC.

Notes on this clonotype: The germline gene is not matched at one end of the junction; a read error may be the cause. The CDR3 region is CASSLTQGGTQYF. The DNA for the CDR3 is TGTGCTAGCAGCCTCACGCAGGGGGGTACGCAGTATTTT. The rearrangement links TRBV7-6 to TRBJ2-3, with a tentative D call TRBD1 (7 bases). CDR1 SGHVS and CDR2 FNYEAQ come from the germline V gene. The CDR3 sequence is 13 residues long. Complete variable domain (other parts from reference TRBV7-6 and TRBJ2-3): GAGVSQSPRYKVTKRGQDVALRCDPISGHVSLYWYRQALGQGPEFLTYFNYEAQQDKSGLPNDRFSAERPEGSISTLTIQRTEQRDSAMYRCASSLTQGGTQYFGPGTRLTVL.

J is TRBJ2-1 and V is TRBV5-5; a weak D match, TRBD1 (5 bases). Deletions cut 3 bases from V and 9 bases from J, with 13 bases between. This CDR3 is 13 amino acids long. Germline V gene sequence: CDR1 SGHKS, CDR2 YYEKEE (reference sequence). This CDR3 reads CASSWQGVSEQFF. The CDR3 DNA sequence: TGTGCCAGCAGCTGGCAAGGGGTGAGTGAGCAGTTCTTC. The full variable domain, in which reference TRBV5-5 and TRBJ2-1 provide the parts outside the CDR3, is DAGVTQSPTHLIKTRGQQVTLRCSPISGHKSVSWYQQVLGQGPQFIFQYYEKEERGRGNFPDRFSARQFPNYSSELNVNALLLGDSALYLCASSWQGVSEQFFGPGTRLTVL.

This chain connects TRBV20-1 to TRBJ2-1; D ambiguous. The CDR3 totals 17 residues. Germline CDR1 DFQATT, CDR2 SNEGSKA (reference sequence). V lost 1 base and J 0 bases, leaving 16 bases between the germline ends. The CDR3 loop reads CSARGAGVASSYNEQFF. CDR3 DNA sequence: TGCAGTGCTAGAGGGGCCGGAGTTGCTAGCTCCTACAATGAGCAGTTCTTC.

The genes are TRBV29-1 and TRBJ2-4; TRBD2 agrees at 13 bases. CDR3 size: 15 residues. Germline trimming cut 7 bases from V and 1 base from J; bases unmatched to any gene: 4. Germline assignment: CDR1 SQVTM and CDR2 ANQGSEA. The CDR3 loop reads CSAATSGGAKNIQYF. In DNA form, the CDR3 reads TGCAGCGCCGCGACTAGCGGGGGGGCCAAAAACATTCAGTACTTC.

This rearrangement joins TRBV7-6 to TRBJ2-7; no reliable D call. The CDR3 runs to 14 residues. CDR1 SGHVS and CDR2 FNYEAQ come from the germline V gene. V was cut by 3 bases and J by 3 bases, with 12 bases left in between. The CDR3 DNA is TGTGCCAGCAGCTTCTACTTTAACGACTACGAGCAGTACTTC. It encodes CASSFYFNDYEQYF.

V is TRBV7-8 and J is TRBJ2-7, with D possibly being TRBD1 (5 bases). This CDR3 region has 14 residues. Germline V gene data show CDR1 as SGHVS and CDR2 as FQNEAQ. The V and J ends lost 5 bases and 2 bases respectively, with 13 bases between them. Here the CDR3 DNA reads TGTGCCAGCAGCCAGGTCACAGGAGCCTACGAGCAGTACTTC. As protein: CASSQVTGAYEQYF.